The rows below give T cell receptor beta chains drawn from one sample of a study of blood T cells in healthy people across ages. TCRdb re-derived calls from the 5' RACE reads in MiXCR, one entry per CDR3 protein. The table lists over 1,500,000 distinct CDR3 sequences, 49% of them singletons. Sequencing was done on a sample of blood. The receptors shown here come from a woman aged 40 to 49 in good health. The CDR3 runs from the conserved cysteine through the conserved F or W. The D gene is left open where the match is weak. Size tells how often a clone was seen (once, few, many) or the class of an expanded clone, and some rows leave it out.

NA	TRBV6-5	NA	TRBJ2-7	CASSYSSAGTYEQYF	TGTGCCAGCAGTTACTCGAGCGCCGGGACCTACGAGCAGTACTTC
few	TRBV20-1	NA	TRBJ1-5	CSARGTGTDPTHF	TGCAGTGCTAGAGGAACAGGGACGGACCCAACGCATTTT
NA	TRBV7-8	TRBD1	TRBJ1-3	CASSLAQGQGSGNTIYF	TGTGCCAGCAGCTTAGCGCAAGGACAGGGCTCTGGAAACACCATATATTTT
few	TRBV7-2	TRBD1	TRBJ1-2	CASTSPGQGDYGYTF	TGTGCCAGCACCTCCCCGGGACAGGGGGACTATGGCTACACCTTC
NA	TRBV27	NA	TRBJ1-2	CASSPRLGSPYGYTF	TGTGCCAGCAGTCCCCGATTGGGGTCGCCCTATGGCTACACCTTC
NA	TRBV9	TRBD2	TRBJ2-1	CASSVGRGGVYEQFF	TGTGCCAGCAGCGTCGGACGGGGGGGCGTATATGAGCAGTTCTTC
once	TRBV5-4	NA	TRBJ2-1	CASSLGIAIGNEQFF	TGTGCCAGCAGCTTGGGTATAGCGATTGGGAATGAGCAGTTCTTC
NA	TRBV7-9	TRBD1	TRBJ2-1	CASSFMDREKGNEQFF	TGTGCCAGCAGCTTTATGGACAGGGAGAAGGGGAATGAGCAGTTCTTC
NA	TRBV12-3/TRBV12-4	TRBD1	TRBJ2-4	CASTGGRNIQYF	TGTGCCAGCACAGGGGGAAGAAACATTCAGTACTTC
NA	TRBV6-6	NA	TRBJ2-7	CTSSYGYGEQYF	TGTACCAGCAGTTATGGGTACGGCGAGCAGTACTTC
NA	TRBV25-1	TRBD1	TRBJ2-7	CASSSSRDSLNEQYF	TGTGCCAGCAGTTCCAGCCGGGACAGCTTAAACGAGCAGTACTTC
NA	TRBV6-2/TRBV6-3	NA	TRBJ1-2	CASSYPEGGFYGYTF	TGTGCCAGCAGTTACCCCGAAGGAGGGTTCTATGGCTACACCTTC
NA	TRBV20-1	NA	TRBJ1-2	CSGEQGYGYTF	TGCAGTGGTGAACAGGGCTATGGCTACACCTTC
NA	TRBV15	NA	TRBJ1-5	CATSRDRGIDQPQHF	TGTGCCACCAGCAGAGATCGGGGCATCGATCAGCCCCAGCATTTT
NA	TRBV20-1	NA	TRBJ2-3	CSASRRNTQYF	TGCAGTGCTAGTAGGCGGAATACGCAGTATTTT
NA	TRBV28	TRBD1	TRBJ2-4	CASSLGQGVISKNIQYF	TGTGCCAGCAGTTTAGGGCAGGGGGTCATTTCCAAAAACATTCAGTACTTC
NA	TRBV7-2	NA	TRBJ2-7	CASSLVAEFSYEQYF	TGTGCCAGCAGCTTAGTGGCGGAGTTCTCCTACGAGCAGTACTTC
NA	TRBV6-1	NA	TRBJ1-5	CASSDDRSHQPQHF	TGTGCCAGCAGTGATGACAGGTCCCATCAGCCCCAGCATTTT
NA	TRBV4-3	NA	TRBJ1-2	CASSQGLLYGYTF	TGCGCCAGCAGCCAAGGACTGCTCTATGGCTACACCTTC
NA	TRBV7-9	TRBD2	TRBJ2-1	CASSQPSGGKVDFAEQFF	TGTGCCAGCAGCCAACCTAGCGGGGGGAAAGTGGATTTCGCTGAGCAGTTCTTC
few	TRBV6-2/TRBV6-3	NA	TRBJ2-5	CASRLGGGGETQYF	TGTGCCAGCCGCCTAGGAGGGGGCGGAGAGACCCAGTACTTC
NA	TRBV7-2	NA	TRBJ1-4	CASSLTGLRNEKLFF	TGTGCCAGCAGCTTGACGGGACTCCGGAATGAAAAACTGTTTTTT